The 5 T cell receptor beta chains in this list originate from one sample, sequenced in a study of blood T cell repertoires in COVID-19. Clones were read by immunoSEQ multiplex PCR, and TCRdb kept only the in-frame ones, dropping some. Of about 190,000 clones in the sample, approximately 90% were seen once. The sample consisted of peripheral blood. The receptors were sampled from a man aged 30 to 45 with acute or convalescent COVID-19.

The rearrangement links TRBV7-9 to TRBJ2-1, with 10 bases fitting TRBD2. CDR3 length: 15 amino acids. CDR1 is SEHNR, CDR2 FQNEAQ, per germline (reference sequence). The J segment lost 8 bases and the V segment lost 5 bases, leaving 9 bases of the junction unmatched. The CDR3 region is CASSPGASGSHEQFF. Written as DNA, the CDR3 is TGTGCCAGCAGCCCAGGCGCTAGCGGGAGCCATGAGCAGTTCTTC.

J is TRBJ1-2 and V is TRBV7-2; tentatively, D is TRBD1 (6 bases). CDR1 is SGHTA and CDR2 is FQGNSA in the germline V gene. V shed 6 bases and J shed 3 bases, with 11 bases lying between them. The CDR3 runs 13 residues. Written as DNA, the CDR3 is TGTGCCAGCAGGATCACAGGGTACTATGGCTACACCTTC. Encoded protein: CASRITGYYGYTF.

The chain links TRBV6-1 to TRBJ2-1; TRBD2 agrees at 9 bases. Germline values: CDR1 MNHNS, CDR2 SASEGT. CDR3 length equals 15 residues. J gave up 8 bases and V 1 base, and 6 bases lay outside the gene matches. In DNA, the CDR3 is TGTGCCAGCAGTGAAGGGTCTAGCGGGGCCGATGAGCAGTTCTTC. This translates into CASSEGSSGADEQFF.

This chain uses TRBV7-9 with TRBJ1-3, with unresolved D. The CDR3 length is 19 residues. The germline gives CDR1 SEHNR, CDR2 FQNEAQ (reference sequence). V lost 4 bases and J lost 0, with 22 bases in between. CDR3 loop: CASSSFGSGVGLSGNTIYF. The CDR3, as DNA: TGTGCCAGCAGCTCTTTCGGATCCGGGGTAGGTCTCTCTGGAAACACCATATATTTT.

This rearrangement joins TRBV28 to TRBJ2-7, with 9 positions matching TRBD1. The CDR3 length is 15 residues. V lost 9 bases, J lost 7 bases, and 16 bases stayed unmatched. The V gene's germline CDR1 is MDHEN and CDR2 SYDVKM. The CDR3 nucleotides read TGTGCCAGTTTGGATCGGGGACAGGGTTCGTGGGAGCAGTACTTC. This gives the protein CASLDRGQGSWEQYF.